One and the same sample provided the 9 T cell receptor beta chains below, sequenced in a study of PD-L1 blockade in urothelial cancer. Repertoires were generated with immunoSEQ multiplex PCR, while TCRdb's copy carries only in-frame clones and drops some. The top ten hold 3.5% of the sample, which has tens of thousands of clones, over 75% seen once. Sequences were derived from PBMCs, sampled around atezolizumab (anti-PD-L1) treatment. The source is a man aged 65-85 years with urothelial cancer.

About this clone: Other DNA sequences in the sample encode the same CDR3. The rearrangement uses TRBV5-5 and TRBJ1-6; 10 nucleotides line up with TRBD1. Germline CDR1 reads SGHKS; CDR2 reads YYEKEE (reference sequence). The CDR3 totals 14 residues. V shed 7 bases and J 7 bases; nucleotides not matched to a gene: 5. DNA of the CDR3: TGTGCCAGCCTCCCGGGACAGGGGAATTCACCCCTCCACTTT. Its translation is CASLPGQGNSPLHF.

This clone was seen once. The V gene is TRBV28, the J gene TRBJ1-3; 8 nucleotides match TRBD1. This CDR3 is built from 16 residues. Germline-derived CDR1 and CDR2 are MDHEN and SYDVKM. V shed 2 bases, J shed 4 bases, and the junction held 7 bases outside the gene matches. The CDR3 loop is CASSLGGQVAGNTIYF. CDR3 coding DNA: TGTGCCAGCAGTTTAGGGGGACAGGTTGCAGGAAACACCATATATTTT.

The rearrangement uses TRBV19 and TRBJ1-1; 11 bases are shared with TRBD1. This CDR3 spans 17 amino acids. Germline CDR1 is LNHDA and CDR2 is SQIVND (reference sequence). Unmatched junction bases numbered 12, after V lost 3 bases and J lost 6 bases. CDR3 nucleotide sequence: TGTGCCAGTAGTATGGGTTTATCCGGGACAGGGGGTCCTGAAGCTTTCTTT. Translated: CASSMGLSGTGGPEAFF.

The V gene is TRBV9, the J gene TRBJ2-1, with D tentatively TRBD2 (6 bases). Germline-derived CDR1 and CDR2 are SGDLS and YYNGEE. The CDR3 consists of 17 residues. V lost 0 bases and J 7 bases, leaving 20 bases between the germline ends. CDR3 DNA sequence: TGTGCCAGCAGCGTAGCTGGGGCGGGGACGTCCGGAAATGAGCAGTTCTTC. Encoded protein: CASSVAGAGTSGNEQFF.

This chain joins TRBV15 and TRBJ2-7, with D possibly matching TRBD2 (6 bases). Per germline, CDR1 LNHNV and CDR2 YYDKDF (reference sequence). The CDR3 runs to 15 residues. Deletions cut 6 bases from V and 5 bases from J, with 20 bases between. CDR3 coding DNA: TGTGCCACCAGGAGCGGGCGGGCCTTTTCAAACGAGCAGTACTTC. Translated, it gives CATRSGRAFSNEQYF.

This sequence joins TRBV6-1 and TRBJ2-3, with TRBD1 identical over 9 bases. V dropped 8 bases and J dropped 2; count of bases not matched to a gene: 14. Per germline, CDR1 MNHNS and CDR2 SASEGT. CDR3 length: 17 amino acids. The CDR3, as DNA: TGTGCCAGCCGTGGGCTCGGGGACAGGGAAGTCACAGATACGCAGTATTTT. Its translation: CASRGLGDREVTDTQYF.

In this sample, this clone turned up a few times. The genes are TRBV19 and TRBJ2-7; no reliable D call. Trimming cost V 2 bases and J 2 bases, with 7 bases left between them. Germline V gene lookup returns CDR1 LNHDA and CDR2 SQIVND (reference sequence). This CDR3 spans 13 amino acids. The DNA of the CDR3 is TGTGCCAGTAGTATAACTCTCCCCTACGAGCAGTACTTC. It yields the protein CASSITLPYEQYF.

The chain joins TRBV5-1 to TRBJ2-1, with D perhaps TRBD1 (5 bases). The CDR3 contains 13 residues. CDR1 SGHRS and CDR2 YFSETQ come from the germline V gene. Deletions cut 0 bases from V and 7 bases from J, with 8 bases between. The CDR3 sequence: CASSLEGLNEQFF. CDR3 bases: TGCGCCAGCAGCTTGGAGGGGTTGAATGAGCAGTTCTTC.

The chain links TRBV10-3 to TRBJ1-2; 11 positions agree with TRBD1. The trim removed 6 bases at V and 7 bases at J, leaving 10 bases unmatched. CDR3 length: 15 residues. The germline gives CDR1 ENHRY, CDR2 SYGVKD. The CDR3 coding sequence is TGTGCCATCAGGGACAGGGGGCTCATAGGTCTTGGCTACACCTTC. Its translation: CAIRDRGLIGLGYTF.